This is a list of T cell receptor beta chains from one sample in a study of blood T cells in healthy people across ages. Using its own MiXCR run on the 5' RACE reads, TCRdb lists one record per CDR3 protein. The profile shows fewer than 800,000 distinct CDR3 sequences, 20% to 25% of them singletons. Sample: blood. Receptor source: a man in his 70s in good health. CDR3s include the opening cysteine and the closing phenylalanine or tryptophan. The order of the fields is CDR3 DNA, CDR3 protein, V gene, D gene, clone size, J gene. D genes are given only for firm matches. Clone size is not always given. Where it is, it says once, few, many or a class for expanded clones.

TGCGCCAGCAGCTTGGAACGAGGTACCGGGGAGCTGTTTTTT | CASSLERGTGELFF | TRBV5-1 | - | - | TRBJ2-2
TGCAGTGCTAGAGTGGGACAGGGGGGACCCTATAATTCACCCCTCCACTTT | CSARVGQGGPYNSPLHF | TRBV20-1 | TRBD1 | - | TRBJ1-6
TGTGCCAGTCGATTGAGCGGAAGCAATCAGCCCCAGCATTTT | CASRLSGSNQPQHF | TRBV28 | - | many | TRBJ1-5
TGTGCCAACGGGGATAACAATGAGCAGTTCTTC | CANGDNNEQFF | TRBV10-3 | - | - | TRBJ2-1
TGTGCCAGCAGCTATGGGCCCGGGACTAGTAGACCCATAAGCTCCTACGAGCAGTACTTC | CASSYGPGTSRPISSYEQYF | TRBV7-3 | TRBD2 | - | TRBJ2-7
TGTGCCATCAGTGAGGCGTCTAGCGGGCAAGAGACCCAGTACTTT | CAISEASSGQETQYF | TRBV10-3 | TRBD2 | few | TRBJ2-3
TGTGCCAGCAGCCCGGCAGCCCGCCCTGGAAACACCATATATTTT | CASSPAARPGNTIYF | TRBV7-2 | - | many | TRBJ1-3
TGTGCCAGCTCACCTGGAAGGGAACAGCCCCAGCATTTT | CASSPGREQPQHF | TRBV18 | - | - | TRBJ1-5
TGTGCCAGCAGTCCCCACTCGACAGGGAGCACAGATACGCAGTATTTT | CASSPHSTGSTDTQYF | TRBV27 | TRBD1 | - | TRBJ2-3
TGCAGCGTTGAGGCAGGCTCGGGCACAGATACGCAGTATTTT | CSVEAGSGTDTQYF | TRBV29-1 | - | few | TRBJ2-3
TGCAGTGCTTCAACGGGGGGAGGCTATGGCTACACCTTC | CSASTGGGYGYTF | TRBV20-1 | - | - | TRBJ1-2